This section outlines one T cell receptor (beta chain) sequence together with its context. Antigen unknown. These data originate in a study of PD-1 blockade in classical Hodgkin lymphoma. Findings and caveats of the study: No one has yet defined what causes the repertoire differences, which may be disease activity or prior therapy. For complete responders, baseline diversity was comparable to that of newly diagnosed patients. By cycle point C4D1, TCR diversity had risen significantly in CD4+ cells (but not CD8+ cells).

Clones were sequenced by immunoSEQ multiplex PCR, and TCRdb holds only the in-frame ones, with some missing. This sample has 22,000 or so clones, with about 80% found just once. J gave up 1 base and V 2 bases, and 2 bases lay outside the gene matches. Germline-derived CDR1 and CDR2 are SGHAT and FQNNGV. This CDR3 is 15 amino acids long. Relapse after autologous stem cell transplantation occurred in every patient, and brentuximab vedotin exposure varied. The V and J genes are TRBV11-2 and TRBJ2-7; 10 bases are shared with TRBD1. The TCR was taken from a human donor with classical Hodgkin lymphoma. The sample was peripheral blood mononuclear cells (PBMCs), taken before the second cycle of nivolumab. The CDR3 protein is CASSLTGQGSYEQYF. CDR3 nucleotide sequence: TGTGCCAGCAGCTTAACGGGACAGGGGTCCTACGAGCAGTACTTC.